A single sample gave rise to the 28 T cell receptor beta chains below, sequenced in a study of CD8 T cells in Susac syndrome. It was with random hexamers that roughly 0.45 to 1 ug RNA was reverse transcribed. TCRdb re-derived calls from the immunoSEQ multiplex PCR reads in MiXCR, one entry per CDR3 protein. In the table there are around 190,000 distinct CDR3 sequences, 85% to 95% of which are singletons. The sample taken for sequencing was CD4+ T cells from PBMCs. The receptors originated from a human donor in good health.

The V call is TRBV29-1, the J call TRBJ2-1, with D unresolved. V was pared by 5 bases and J by 1 base, with 12 bases between. Germline CDR1 is SQVTM and CDR2 is ANQGSEA. The CDR3 extends over 14 amino acids. CDR3 bases: TGCAGCGTTTTCTCGCGGCCTTCCTACAATGAGCAGTTCTTC. Its translation: CSVFSRPSYNEQFF.

The chain has TRBV7-9 and TRBJ2-7; 7 bases are a match to TRBD1. Germline trimming cut 5 bases from V and 6 bases from J; bases unmatched to any gene: 4. The length of the CDR3 is 12 residues. The germline V gene has CDR1 SEHNR and CDR2 FQNEAQ (reference sequence). DNA of the CDR3: TGTGCCAGCAGCGCCTACAGGGGCGAGCAGTACTTC. It specifies CASSAYRGEQYF.

The V and J genes are TRBV20-1 and TRBJ2-7; a weak D match, TRBD1 (6 bases). The germline V and J ends were trimmed by 5 bases and 7 bases, with 18 bases remaining between them. Germline CDR1 reads DFQATT; CDR2 reads SNEGSKA (reference sequence). The length of the CDR3 is 13 residues. The CDR3 sequence: CSAPEAGAEEQYF. The CDR3 DNA reads as TGCAGTGCTCCCGAGGCAGGGGCAGAAGAGCAGTACTTC.

This clonotype has a handful of counts. V is TRBV11-2 and J is TRBJ2-7; D ambiguous. V was trimmed by 1 base and J by 4 bases, leaving 23 bases between them. CDR1 is SGHAT and CDR2 is FQNNGV in the germline V gene. The CDR3 has 18 amino acids. As DNA, the CDR3 is TGTGCCAGCAGCTTAGGTACGCCGACGAGTGGATTGGGGTACGAGCAGTACTTC. It is translated as CASSLGTPTSGLGYEQYF.

This chain links TRBV3-1 with TRBJ2-2; TRBD2 agrees at 7 bases. Germline V gene sequence: CDR1 LGHDT, CDR2 YNNKEL (reference sequence). This CDR3 comprises 15 residues. V dropped 8 bases and J dropped 6; count of bases not matched to a gene: 12. CDR3 in amino acids: CASSGQIAGSGELFF. The CDR3 DNA reads as TGTGCCAGCTCCGGTCAGATAGCGGGTTCCGGGGAGCTGTTTTTT.

The V gene is TRBV2, the J gene TRBJ2-3; the D gene is possibly TRBD2 (5 bases). The CDR3 consists of 15 residues. Per germline, CDR1 SNHLY and CDR2 FYNNEI. Trimming took off 3 bases at V and 1 base at J, with 11 bases between the two ends. The DNA of the CDR3 is TGTGCCAGCAGTGAGCGGCTAGCCCGCACAGATACGCAGTATTTT. Encoded protein: CASSERLARTDTQYF. Using reference TRBV2 and TRBJ2-3 for the parts outside the CDR3, the full variable domain is EPEVTQTPSHQVTQMGQEVILRCVPISNHLYFYWYRQILGQKVEFLVSFYNNEISEKSEIFDDQFSVERPDGSNFTLKIRSTKLEDSAMYFCASSERLARTDTQYFGPGTRLTVL.

The chain joins TRBV7-2 to TRBJ2-1; D remains unclear. Deletions cut 2 bases from V and 13 bases from J, with 18 bases between. Germline-derived CDR1 and CDR2 are SGHTA and FQGNSA. The CDR3 consists of 14 residues. The CDR3 is CASSLPPGMGEQFF. CDR3 nucleotide sequence: TGTGCCAGCAGCTTACCCCCCGGAATGGGTGAACAGTTCTTC.

The V and J genes are TRBV6-6 and TRBJ1-5; D uncertain. CDR3 length: 15 amino acids. V lost 2 bases to trimming and J lost 8 bases, with 16 bases between them. Per the germline V gene, CDR1 is MNHNY and CDR2 is SVGAGI (reference sequence). CDR3 protein: CASSYVSGREEPQHF. The CDR3 DNA follows: TGTGCCAGCAGTTACGTCAGCGGTCGGGAAGAGCCCCAGCATTTT.

Note on this clonotype: The DNA is omitted, as the CDR3 cannot be located on it reliably, and the CDR3 follows TCRdb's listing. The chain carries TRBV20-1 and TRBJ2-3. Termini included, the CDR3 measures 13 amino acids. CDR1 DFQATT and CDR2 SNEGSKA come from the germline V gene (reference sequence). The CDR3 is CSPLWEWGNTQYF.

The V call is TRBV30, the J call TRBJ2-5; the match to TRBD1 covers 7 bases. The V gene's germline CDR1 is GTSNPN and CDR2 SVGIG (reference sequence). The CDR3 covers 14 residues. V shed 2 bases and J 3 bases; nucleotides not matched to a gene: 6. The CDR3 protein is CAWSLTGWEETQYF. CDR3 coding DNA: TGTGCCTGGAGTCTGACAGGGTGGGAAGAGACCCAGTACTTC.

This sequence joins TRBV11-2 and TRBJ2-6; possible D gene TRBD1, 5 bases. Per germline, CDR1 SGHAT and CDR2 FQNNGV. The CDR3 length is 15 residues. V lost 5 bases and J 12 bases, leaving 20 bases between the germline ends. This chain's CDR3 is CASSQTGQGRIVLTF. DNA of the CDR3: TGTGCCAGCAGCCAGACCGGGCAGGGCCGAATCGTCCTGACTTTC.

The chain combines TRBV11-2 with TRBJ2-1; 11 positions agree with TRBD2. Germline V gene lookup returns CDR1 SGHAT and CDR2 FQNNGV. The V gene end was trimmed by 5 bases and the J gene end by 13 bases; junction bases not matched to a gene: 13. The CDR3 is 15 residues long. The CDR3 region has the DNA TGTGCCAGCAGCGGGCCGGGACTAGCGGTTTTGGGACAGTTCTTC. Translated, it gives CASSGPGLAVLGQFF.

The V and J genes are TRBV29-1 and TRBJ1-5; D is perhaps TRBD1 (5 bases). From germline, CDR1 is SQVTM and CDR2 ANQGSEA. V lost 2 bases and J 4 bases, leaving 9 bases between the germline ends. The CDR3 runs 13 residues. The CDR3 loop reads CSVETGGNQPQHF. For the CDR3, the DNA is TGCAGCGTTGAAACCGGGGGAAATCAGCCCCAGCATTTT.

This chain joins TRBV20-1 and TRBJ2-3; D gene ambiguous. V lost 6 bases to trimming and J lost 6 bases, with 10 bases between them. Germline V lookup: CDR1 DFQATT, CDR2 SNEGSKA (reference sequence). The CDR3 is 11 amino acids. CDR3 protein: CSATSGDTQYF. Here the CDR3 DNA reads TGCAGTGCCACGAGTGGCGATACGCAGTATTTT.

The chain joins TRBV29-1 to TRBJ2-3; unclear D gene. Germline CDR1 is SQVTM and CDR2 is ANQGSEA. This CDR3 contains 13 residues. V shed 2 bases and J shed 3 bases, with 9 bases lying between them. The CDR3 sequence: CSVERLGTDTQYF. Written as DNA, the CDR3 is TGCAGCGTTGAACGTCTCGGAACAGATACGCAGTATTTT.

J is TRBJ2-5 and V is TRBV9; no definite D call. The CDR3 totals 15 residues. CDR1 and CDR2 from the germline V gene are SGDLS and YYNGEE. The V and J ends lost 4 bases and 2 bases respectively, with 15 bases between them. The CDR3 region has the DNA TGTGCCAGCAGCCCTTCCGTCGGATTTCAAGAGACCCAGTACTTC. Amino acids: CASSPSVGFQETQYF.

The J gene is TRBJ2-4, the V gene TRBV29-1, with 8 bases matching TRBD1. V trimming: 4 bases; J trimming: 0 bases; junction bases outside the gene matches: 5. Looked up from germline, CDR1 is SQVTM and CDR2 is ANQGSEA. The CDR3 runs 15 residues. DNA of the CDR3: TGCAGCGTTGGTGACAGGGGTCTAGCCAAAAACATTCAGTACTTC. It translates to CSVGDRGLAKNIQYF.

The CDR3 protein is CASTALAVPNTEAFF. CDR3 DNA: TGTGCCAGCACCGCACTGGCAGTCCCGAACACTGAAGCTTTCTTT. The chain links TRBV6-5 to TRBJ1-1; no clear D. Germline assignment: CDR1 MNHEY and CDR2 SVGAGI. The CDR3 covers 15 residues. V was shortened by 7 bases and J by 1 base, with 16 bases between the two germline ends.

This clonotype was observed once. V and J are TRBV24-1 and TRBJ2-1, with D tentatively TRBD2 (6 bases). V was clipped by 9 bases and J by 0 bases, with 11 bases between them. The CDR3 loop spans 14 amino acids. CDR1 is KGHDR and CDR2 is SFDVKD in the germline V gene. CDR3 protein: CATFRESSYNEQFF. In DNA form, the CDR3 reads TGTGCCACCTTTCGGGAGAGCTCCTACAATGAGCAGTTCTTC.

This chain links TRBV25-1 with TRBJ1-2; D is possibly TRBD1 (6 bases). The CDR3 contains 14 residues. V was pared by 3 bases and J by 4 bases, with 12 bases between. The germline gives CDR1 MGHDK, CDR2 SYGVNS. CDR3 bases: TGTGCCAGCAGTGACATGACAGGACTCTATGGCTACACCTTC. Residues: CASSDMTGLYGYTF.

The V and J genes are TRBV29-1 and TRBJ1-5; no firm D call. In germline, CDR1 is SQVTM, CDR2 ANQGSEA. The CDR3 spans 13 residues. V was clipped by 6 bases and J by 0 bases, with 9 bases between them. CDR3 nucleotides: TGCAGCGTCACGGACGGTAGCAATCAGCCCCAGCATTTT. Its translation is CSVTDGSNQPQHF.

This chain uses TRBV18 with TRBJ2-4; no firm D call. Germline V gene lookup returns CDR1 KGHSH and CDR2 LQKENI. V lost 1 base, J lost 4 bases, and 5 bases lay in between. The CDR3 runs to 13 residues. CDR3 DNA sequence: TGTGCCAGCTCACCACAGCCGAAAAACATTCAGTACTTC. Translation: CASSPQPKNIQYF.

The chain is built from TRBV12-3 or TRBV12-4 and TRBJ1-5, with D tentatively TRBD1 (5 bases). The CDR3 is 13 residues long. V gave up 6 bases and J gave up 2 bases, with 8 bases separating them. The CDR3 nucleotides are TGTGCCAGCAGGGGACGAGGCAATCAGCCCCAGCATTTT. It is translated as CASRGRGNQPQHF.

The chain couples TRBV29-1 to TRBJ2-7, with D uncertain. V lost 5 bases and J 1 base, leaving 9 bases between the germline ends. CDR3 length: 12 residues. Germline CDR1 SQVTM, CDR2 ANQGSEA. The CDR3 DNA follows: TGCAGCGTTTCGCAGAGTTCCTACGAGCAGTACTTC. It specifies CSVSQSSYEQYF.

This chain links TRBV27 with TRBJ2-7; D not certain. The germline V gene has CDR1 MNHEY and CDR2 SMNVEV (reference sequence). The V gene lost 5 bases and the J gene lost 4 bases, with 24 bases spanning the gap. The CDR3 is made up of 17 amino acids. The CDR3 loop is CASSPYGPGLGPYEQYV. CDR3 nucleotides: TGTGCCAGCAGTCCATATGGTCCCGGGCTAGGGCCTTACGAGCAGTACGTC.

The chain carries TRBV6-2 or TRBV6-3 and TRBJ1-5; the D is unclear. Trimming stripped 2 bases from V and 6 bases from J, with 14 bases between. This CDR3 is 15 amino acids long. The germline V gene encodes CDR1 MNHEY and CDR2 SVGEGT. CDR3 amino acids: CASSYAGEGGQPQHF. CDR3 coding DNA: TGTGCCAGCAGTTACGCCGGGGAAGGAGGTCAGCCCCAGCATTTT.

The chain combines TRBV14 with TRBJ2-7; the D gene is possibly TRBD1 (6 bases). Germline values: CDR1 SGHDN, CDR2 FVKESK. The CDR3 loop spans 16 amino acids. V gave up 3 bases and J gave up 2 bases, with 17 bases separating them. The CDR3 here is CASSHLGQTTAYEQYF. In DNA form, the CDR3 reads TGTGCCAGCAGCCACCTCGGACAGACCACAGCCTACGAGCAGTACTTC.

A single count supports this clonotype. The J gene is TRBJ2-2, the V gene TRBV29-1; 7 bases line up with TRBD2. Germline V gene lookup returns CDR1 SQVTM and CDR2 ANQGSEA. The V gene end was trimmed by 7 bases and the J gene end by 5 bases; junction bases not matched to a gene: 10. This CDR3 has 14 residues. The CDR3 reads CSGGERGATGELFF. CDR3 coding DNA: TGCAGCGGTGGGGAGCGGGGAGCGACCGGGGAGCTGTTTTTT.